This TCR beta chain emerged from a study of cytomegalovirus exposure and HLA in healthy donors. Study details: There were about 85 million unique TCRs (from HLA-typed donors) in an early data release.

For this clone: Its target is not known.

Study observations and caveats: The authors later linked a missense DCLRE1C variant to TCR beta V- and J-gene trimming. The study designated about 160 TCR beta chains cytomegalovirus-associated.

Losses at the gene ends were 2 bases for V and 5 bases for J; bases not matched to a gene: 13. The germline gives CDR1 SGDLS, CDR2 YYNGEE. This CDR3 region has 17 residues. These donors, healthy bone marrow donors, were studied. The PCR used 60 Vbeta and 13 Jbeta primers. TCRdb keeps only in-frame clones here, not all; method: immunoSEQ multiplex PCR. In total, the table holds 130,000 to 150,000 clones. The chain links TRBV9 to TRBJ2-7; 10 nucleotides align to TRBD1. The TCR originated in a man aged 35 to 55 in good health and CMV-seronegative. Material: PBMCs. CDR3 coding DNA: TGTGCCAGCAGCGTTAGACAGGGGGCGAACTGGGGGAACGAGCAGTACTTC. It specifies CASSVRQGANWGNEQYF.